The 18 T cell receptor beta chains reported below all come from one sample, sequenced in a study of T cell responses to AZD1222 COVID-19 vaccine. Repertoires were generated with immunoSEQ multiplex PCR, while TCRdb's copy carries only in-frame clones and drops some. The repertoire includes some 110,000 clones, 85% to 90% of them detected once, and 2% to 3% sits in the top ten. The source material was peripheral blood, sampled on day 0 of AZD1222 vaccination. These receptors were taken from an adult in good health.

V gene TRBV5-1 combines with J gene TRBJ1-1; D remains unclear. Germline values: CDR1 SGHRS, CDR2 YFSETQ. V gave up 4 bases and J gave up 8 bases, with 24 bases separating them. This CDR3 region has 16 residues. CDR3: CASSPSTVVDGEEAFF. The CDR3 coding sequence is TGCGCCAGCAGCCCCTCTACGGTCGTCGACGGTGAGGAAGCTTTCTTT.

The chain joins TRBV10-2 to TRBJ1-6; 8 bases map to TRBD1. After removal of 6 bases from V and 4 bases from J, the junction contained 8 bases not matched to a gene. The CDR3 has 16 residues. Germline values: CDR1 WSHSY, CDR2 SAAADI. CDR3 protein: CASSSLTGVYNSPLHF. CDR3 nucleotides: TGCGCCAGCAGCTCTTTGACAGGGGTGTATAATTCACCCCTCCACTTT.

The rearrangement links TRBV15 to TRBJ1-5; D is unclear. CDR1 is LNHNV and CDR2 is YYDKDF in the germline V gene (reference sequence). The CDR3 extends over 18 amino acids. Trimming cost V 3 bases and J 2 bases, with 20 bases left between them. The CDR3 bases are TGTGCCACCAGCAGTGACCGGCCAACTTCTCGTGGCAATCAGCCCCAGCATTTT. It translates to CATSSDRPTSRGNQPQHF.

This chain uses TRBV2 with TRBJ2-7; D is unresolved. The germline CDR1 and CDR2 sequences are SNHLY and FYNNEI. Trimming took off 5 bases at V and 1 base at J, with 21 bases between the two ends. This CDR3 comprises 17 residues. The CDR3 reads CASSKVDPKQISYEQYF. The CDR3 DNA follows: TGTGCCAGCAGTAAGGTCGATCCCAAGCAGATTTCCTACGAGCAGTACTTC.

The V gene is TRBV5-6, the J gene TRBJ1-5, with a possible D match to TRBD1 (5 bases). The CDR3 covers 17 residues. Trimming stripped 5 bases from V and 6 bases from J, with 24 bases between. The germline CDR1 and CDR2 sequences are SGHDT and YYEEEE. In DNA form, the CDR3 reads TGTGCCAGCAGTAGCGGCGTCGGGGGAAGAGACGGTCAGCCCCAGCATTTT. Encoded protein: CASSSGVGGRDGQPQHF.

V and J are TRBV19 and TRBJ1-1, with D possibly matching TRBD1 (5 bases). The CDR3 consists of 15 residues. Between the trimmed V and J ends, which lost 6 bases and 4 bases, there was a span of 18 bases. The germline CDR1 and CDR2 sequences are LNHDA and SQIVND (reference sequence). The CDR3 loop is CASSPGPAKGTEAFF. CDR3 nucleotides: TGTGCCAGTAGCCCGGGGCCGGCCAAGGGCACTGAAGCTTTCTTT.

In regard to this clone: Within the sample, other DNA sequences also encode this same CDR3. The rearrangement uses TRBV20-1 and TRBJ2-1; D unresolved. V was pared by 5 bases and J by 5 bases, with 4 bases between. CDR3 size: 10 residues. Germline V gene sequence: CDR1 DFQATT, CDR2 SNEGSKA (reference sequence). The CDR3 spells CSAGNNEQFF. The CDR3, as DNA: TGCAGTGCTGGGAACAATGAGCAGTTCTTC.

The chain employs TRBV5-1 and TRBJ1-5; a possible D gene is TRBD1 (5 bases). Germline-derived CDR1 and CDR2 are SGHRS and YFSETQ. V dropped 4 bases and J dropped 7 bases, with 24 bases sitting between them. This CDR3 has 17 residues. CDR3 sequence reads: CASSPHYSGPTGQPQHF. CDR3 in DNA: TGCGCCAGCAGCCCGCACTACTCGGGACCTACTGGGCAGCCCCAGCATTTT. The variable domain in full, completed from reference TRBV5-1 and TRBJ1-5, reads KAGVTQTPRYLIKTRGQQVTLSCSPISGHRSVSWYQQTPGQGLQFLFEYFSETQRNKGNFPGRFSGRQFSNSRSEMNVSTLELGDSALYLCASSPHYSGPTGQPQHFGDGTRLSIL.

This clone has a single count. V is TRBV19 and J is TRBJ2-1, with 14 bases aligning to TRBD2. Germline values: CDR1 LNHDA, CDR2 SQIVND (reference sequence). The CDR3 extends over 16 amino acids. Trimming removed 8 bases from V and 4 bases from J; junction bases left unmatched: 7. This CDR3 reads CASARGLAGAYNEQFF. The DNA for the CDR3 is TGTGCCAGTGCTAGGGGACTAGCGGGAGCTTACAATGAGCAGTTCTTC.

The chain recombines TRBV9 with TRBJ2-3; D call uncertain. The CDR3 is made up of 12 amino acids. With 0 bases removed from V and 5 bases from J, the gap between germline ends came to 4 bases. Per germline, CDR1 SGDLS and CDR2 YYNGEE. CDR3 region: CASSVGQDTQYF. The CDR3, as DNA: TGTGCCAGCAGCGTAGGACAAGATACGCAGTATTTT.

The chain couples TRBV5-1 to TRBJ1-1; no firm D call. The CDR3 is made up of 11 amino acids. CDR1 and CDR2 (germline): SGHRS, YFSETQ. V lost 7 bases and J 4 bases, leaving 8 bases between the germline ends. The CDR3 DNA follows: TGCGCCAGCCGGACGAGCACTGAAGCTTTCTTT. It yields the protein CASRTSTEAFF. Together with reference TRBV5-1 and TRBJ1-1, the CDR3 gives the full variable domain: KAGVTQTPRYLIKTRGQQVTLSCSPISGHRSVSWYQQTPGQGLQFLFEYFSETQRNKGNFPGRFSGRQFSNSRSEMNVSTLELGDSALYLCASRTSTEAFFGQGTRLTVV.

The J gene is TRBJ2-7, the V gene TRBV9; 9 positions match TRBD2. Germline V gene sequence: CDR1 SGDLS, CDR2 YYNGEE. The trim removed 3 bases at V and 1 base at J, leaving 5 bases unmatched. CDR3 size: 15 residues. CDR3 sequence: CASSASSGASYEQYF. The CDR3 bases are TGTGCCAGCAGCGCATCTAGCGGGGCGTCCTACGAGCAGTACTTC.

The chain combines TRBV10-3 with TRBJ2-3, with D possibly being TRBD1 or TRBD2 (5 bases each). The CDR3 is made up of 12 amino acids. Per the germline V gene, CDR1 is ENHRY and CDR2 is SYGVKD. V lost 6 bases and J lost 2, with 6 bases in between. This chain's CDR3 is CAISGTTDTQYF. CDR3 in DNA: TGTGCCATCAGCGGGACCACAGATACGCAGTATTTT.

In regard to this clone: The sample holds other DNA sequences that translate to the same CDR3. The chain carries TRBV6-5 and TRBJ1-6; TRBD1 matches 7 bases. The CDR3 runs to 14 residues. V was clipped by 1 base and J by 7 bases; unmatched bases: 1. From germline, CDR1 is MNHEY and CDR2 SVGAGI. DNA for the CDR3: TGTGCCAGCAGTTACTTACAGGGGAATTCACCCCTCCACTTT. This encodes CASSYLQGNSPLHF.

The genes are TRBV5-1 and TRBJ2-7; the match to TRBD1 covers 9 bases. Trimming took 7 bases from V and 6 from J; bases not matched to a gene: 17. CDR3 size: 16 residues. The V gene's germline CDR1 is SGHRS and CDR2 YFSETQ. CDR3 coding DNA: TGCGCCAGCCAAGGTGGGCCCGGGACAGGGCGCTCCGAGCAGTACTTC. Translation gives CASQGGPGTGRSEQYF.

The chain combines TRBV7-9 with TRBJ2-1; 7 nucleotides match TRBD2. The germline V gene has CDR1 SEHNR and CDR2 FQNEAQ (reference sequence). The CDR3 length is 19 residues. V lost 4 bases to trimming and J lost 2 bases; unmatched junction nucleotides: 17. The CDR3 sequence is CASSYPLGAAGTTYNEQFF. As DNA, the CDR3 is TGTGCCAGCAGCTACCCCCTGGGTGCAGCGGGGACCACCTACAATGAGCAGTTCTTC.

The CDR3 sequence: CASSLVFPAATEAFF. The CDR3 nucleotides read TGTGCCAGCAGCTTAGTGTTCCCGGCCGCCACTGAAGCTTTCTTT. The chain joins TRBV7-2 to TRBJ1-1; D gene ambiguous. Trimming shortened V by 1 base and J by 4 bases, and 13 bases separated the two germline ends. This CDR3 has 15 amino acids. CDR1 SGHTA and CDR2 FQGNSA come from the germline V gene.

Only one count was recorded for this clone. The V call is TRBV11-2, the J call TRBJ2-7; 8 nucleotides agree with TRBD2. CDR1 and CDR2 (germline): SGHAT, FQNNGV. The CDR3 totals 16 residues. The trim removed 1 base at V and 5 bases at J, leaving 10 bases unmatched. The CDR3 protein is CASSLGGGTSRNEQYF. CDR3 nucleotides: TGTGCCAGCAGCTTAGGGGGTGGGACTAGTCGGAACGAGCAGTACTTC.